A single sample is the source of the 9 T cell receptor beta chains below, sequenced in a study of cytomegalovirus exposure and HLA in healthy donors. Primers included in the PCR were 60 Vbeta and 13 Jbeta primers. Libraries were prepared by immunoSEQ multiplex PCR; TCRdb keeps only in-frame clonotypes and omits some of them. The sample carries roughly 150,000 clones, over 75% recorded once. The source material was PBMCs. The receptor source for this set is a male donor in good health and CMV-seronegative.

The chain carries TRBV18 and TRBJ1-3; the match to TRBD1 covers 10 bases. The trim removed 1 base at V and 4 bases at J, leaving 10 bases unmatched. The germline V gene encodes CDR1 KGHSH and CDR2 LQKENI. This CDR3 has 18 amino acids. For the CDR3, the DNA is TGTGCCAGCTCACCACTCGAGACAGGGGGCATGGGCGGAAACACCATATATTTT. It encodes CASSPLETGGMGGNTIYF.

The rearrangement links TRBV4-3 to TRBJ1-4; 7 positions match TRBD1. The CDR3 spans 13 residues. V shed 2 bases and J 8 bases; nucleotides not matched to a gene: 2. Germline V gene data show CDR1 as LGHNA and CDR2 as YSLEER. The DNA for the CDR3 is TGCGCCAGCAGCCAAAACAGGGGCGAAAAACTGTTTTTT. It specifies CASSQNRGEKLFF.

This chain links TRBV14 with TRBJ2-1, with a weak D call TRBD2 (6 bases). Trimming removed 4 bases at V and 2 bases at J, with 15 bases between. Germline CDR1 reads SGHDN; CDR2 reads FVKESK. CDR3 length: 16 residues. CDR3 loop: CASSPPGRETYNEQFF. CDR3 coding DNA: TGTGCCAGCAGCCCACCGGGACGGGAGACCTACAATGAGCAGTTCTTC.

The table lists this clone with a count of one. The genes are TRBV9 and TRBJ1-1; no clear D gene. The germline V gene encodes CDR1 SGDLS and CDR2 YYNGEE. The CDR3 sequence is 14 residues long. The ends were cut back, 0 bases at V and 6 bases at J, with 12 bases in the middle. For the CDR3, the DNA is TGTGCCAGCAGCGTAGAGGGAGGGATCTCTGAAGCTTTCTTT. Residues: CASSVEGGISEAFF.

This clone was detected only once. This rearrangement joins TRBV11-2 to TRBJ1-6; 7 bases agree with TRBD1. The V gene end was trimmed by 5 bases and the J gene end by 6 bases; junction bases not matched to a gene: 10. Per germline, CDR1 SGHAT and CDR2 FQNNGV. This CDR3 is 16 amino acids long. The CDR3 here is CASSRRTGGSNSPLHF. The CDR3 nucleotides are TGTGCCAGCAGCCGCCGGACAGGAGGCTCTAATTCACCCCTCCACTTT.

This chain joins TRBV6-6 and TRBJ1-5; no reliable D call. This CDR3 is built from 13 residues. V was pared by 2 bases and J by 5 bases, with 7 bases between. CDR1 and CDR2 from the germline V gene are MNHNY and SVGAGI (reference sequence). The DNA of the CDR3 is TGTGCCAGCAGTTACAGGCGGGATCAGCCCCAGCATTTT. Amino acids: CASSYRRDQPQHF.

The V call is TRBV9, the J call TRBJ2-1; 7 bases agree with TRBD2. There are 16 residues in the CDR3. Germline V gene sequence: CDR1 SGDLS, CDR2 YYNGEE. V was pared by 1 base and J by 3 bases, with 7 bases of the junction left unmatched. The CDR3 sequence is CASSVSGETFYNEQFF. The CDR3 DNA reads TGTGCCAGCAGCGTAAGCGGGGAGACATTCTACAATGAGCAGTTCTTC.

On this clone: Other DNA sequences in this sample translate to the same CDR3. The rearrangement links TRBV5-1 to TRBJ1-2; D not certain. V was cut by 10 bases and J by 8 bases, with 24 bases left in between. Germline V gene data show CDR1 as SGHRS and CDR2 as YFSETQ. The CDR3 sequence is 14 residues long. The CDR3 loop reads CASSVWGEGYGYTF. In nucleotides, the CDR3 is TGCGCCTCCAGCGTATGGGGAGAGGGCTACGGCTACACCTTC.

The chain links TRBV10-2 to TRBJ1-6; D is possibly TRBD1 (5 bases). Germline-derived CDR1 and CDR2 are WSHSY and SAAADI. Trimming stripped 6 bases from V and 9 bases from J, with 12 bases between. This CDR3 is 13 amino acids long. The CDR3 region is CASSQGASSPLHF. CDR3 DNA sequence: TGCGCCAGCAGCCAGGGTGCCAGTTCACCCCTCCACTTT.